These 20 T cell receptor beta chains were sequenced from one sample in a study of human T cells and chemical hapten exposure (dated by TCRdb to about 2021). The method was RACE. The data were produced on a NextSeq 500. The public reads were quality trimmed at Q25 with fastp and then assembled into clones with MiXCR by TCRdb, keeping productive beta chains. Under each unique CDR3 protein, matching rows form one entry showing the most common genes and DNA. Within this sample are roughly 72,000 distinct CDR3 sequences, with around 10% of them counted one time only. Jointly, the top ten make up around 1.5% of the sample. The time point tag for this specimen amounts to: patch test 1, 2 weeks after DPC sensitization. The meaning of the sample's treatment or condition label: therapeutic diphenylcyclopropenone sensitization with weekly scalp DPC. Sample: whole blood, taken in connection with sensitization to the hapten diphenylcyclopropenone (DPC). The source of these receptors is a woman in her fifties or sixties with alopecia areata. Some clones in this sample may be carry-over from other donors' samples.

The chain links TRBV2 to TRBJ2-1; no definite D call. The CDR3 spans 11 residues. Deletions cut 8 bases from V and 8 bases from J, with 10 bases between. Germline V gene sequence: CDR1 SNHLY, CDR2 FYNNEI. CDR3 amino acids: CASGPWDEQFF. The CDR3 DNA follows: TGTGCCAGCGGACCCTGGGATGAGCAGTTCTTC.

This clonotype was seen a handful of times. This rearrangement joins TRBV11-2 to TRBJ2-1; 8 bases are a match to TRBD1. The germline gives CDR1 SGHAT, CDR2 FQNNGV. V lost 5 bases and J lost 6; bases outside the gene matches: 9. CDR3 length: 15 residues. As DNA, the CDR3 is TGTGCCAGCAGCGCGGGGACAGGCTTACGCAATGAGCAGTTCTTC. Translation gives CASSAGTGLRNEQFF.

Comment on this clonotype: This may be a read error: a much more frequent sequence differs by one nucleotide. The CDR3 nucleotides read TGTGCCAGCAGCTTAGATCAGGACCGCGGGACTAGCGGGAGCTATGAGCAGTCCTTC. This gives the protein CASSLDQDRGTSGSYEQSF. The V call is TRBV11-2, the J call TRBJ2-1, with 14 bases aligning to TRBD2. The CDR3 has 19 amino acids. Germline loops: CDR1 SGHAT, CDR2 FQNNGV.

The chain is built from TRBV30 and TRBJ2-7; D call uncertain. Germline lookup yields CDR1 GTSNPN and CDR2 SVGIG (reference sequence). The CDR3 covers 12 residues. V gave up 7 bases and J gave up 3 bases, with 13 bases separating them. In DNA, the CDR3 is TGTGCCTTGGACCGGACCCTCTACGAGCAGTACTTC. Translated: CALDRTLYEQYF.

This rearrangement joins TRBV29-1 to TRBJ2-3; D not certain. The CDR3 is made up of 9 amino acids. V was trimmed by 8 bases and J by 7 bases, leaving 7 bases between them. CDR1 is SQVTM and CDR2 is ANQGSEA in the germline V gene. CDR3 residues: CSQAHTQYF. The CDR3 nucleotides are TGCAGCCAGGCACATACGCAGTATTTT.

This clonotype has just a few counts. The chain carries TRBV15 and TRBJ2-7; 8 nucleotides match TRBD2. After removal of 3 bases from V and 3 bases from J, the junction contained 4 bases not matched to a gene. The CDR3 extends over 14 amino acids. CDR1 is LNHNV, CDR2 YYDKDF, per germline (reference sequence). The DNA of the CDR3 is TGTGCCACCAGCAGCAACCGGGGGGGCTACGAGCAGTACTTC. It is translated as CATSSNRGGYEQYF. The variable domain in full, with the rest retrieved from reference TRBV15 and TRBJ2-7, is DAMVIQNPRYQVTQFGKPVTLSCSQTLNHNVMYWYQQKSSQAPKLLFHYYDKDFNNEADTPDNFQSRRPNTSFCFLDIRSPGLGDTAMYLCATSSNRGGYEQYFGPGTRLTVT.

This clonotype was picked up many times. The rearrangement joins TRBV2 to TRBJ1-1, with D unclear. Germline lookup yields CDR1 SNHLY and CDR2 FYNNEI. The CDR3 runs 12 residues. The V and J ends lost 3 bases and 6 bases respectively, with 8 bases between them. The CDR3 sequence is CASSDPLAEAFF. The CDR3 DNA reads TGTGCCAGCAGTGATCCGCTAGCTGAAGCTTTCTTT.

This sequence joins TRBV6-2 or TRBV6-3 and TRBJ1-5, with TRBD1 identical over 7 bases. Germline values: CDR1 MNHEY, CDR2 SVGEGT. Trimming cost V 2 bases and J 11 bases; bases outside gene matches: 3. The CDR3 consists of 12 residues. The CDR3 reads CASSYPDRSQHF. As DNA, the CDR3 is TGTGCCAGCAGTTACCCGGACAGGTCCCAGCATTTT.

Only a few counts were recorded for this clonotype. V and J are TRBV7-3 and TRBJ2-5, with TRBD2 identical over 9 bases. V was clipped by 4 bases and J by 2 bases; unmatched bases: 2. Germline-derived CDR1 and CDR2 are SGHTA and FQGTGA. The CDR3 totals 14 residues. The CDR3 is CASSSSGRQETQYF. DNA of the CDR3: TGTGCCAGCAGCTCCAGCGGGAGGCAAGAGACCCAGTACTTC. Full variable domain (outside the CDR3, taken from reference TRBV7-3 and TRBJ2-5): GAGVSQTPSNKVTEKGKYVELRCDPISGHTALYWYRQSLGQGPEFLIYFQGTGAADDSGLPNDRFFAVRPEGSVSTLKIQRTERGDSAVYLCASSSSGRQETQYFGPGTRLLVL.

Only a few counts were recorded for this clonotype. V and J are TRBV3-1 and TRBJ1-6; no definite D call. The length of the CDR3 is 14 residues. Trimming took 6 bases from V and 9 from J, leaving 15 bases between them. In germline, CDR1 is LGHDT, CDR2 YNNKEL (reference sequence). The CDR3 sequence: CASRQRGIGSPLHF. The CDR3 DNA reads as TGTGCCAGCAGGCAGCGGGGTATAGGTTCACCCCTCCACTTT.

This clonotype was seen repeatedly, ten times or more. V gene TRBV6-6 combines with J gene TRBJ2-3; D is undetermined. The length of the CDR3 is 16 residues. Germline CDR1 is MNHNY and CDR2 is SVGAGI (reference sequence). Trimming pared 0 bases from V and 2 bases from J, leaving 12 bases between. CDR3 in DNA: TGTGCCAGCAGTTACTCGTGGCAGGACGTCACAGATACGCAGTATTTT. Protein sequence: CASSYSWQDVTDTQYF.

This clonotype was detected only a few times. CDR3 region: CASSSTGAAPIGTQYF. CDR3 nucleotide sequence: TGTGCCAGCAGCTCGACTGGAGCAGCTCCTATCGGGACCCAGTACTTC. The V and J genes are TRBV12-3 or TRBV12-4 and TRBJ2-5; the D is unclear. Trimming pared 6 bases from V and 7 bases from J, leaving 24 bases between. The CDR3 covers 16 residues.

This clonotype was observed a few times. This chain connects TRBV20-1 to TRBJ2-4, with D uncertain. V dropped 6 bases and J dropped 10 bases, with 16 bases sitting between them. Per the germline V gene, CDR1 is DFQATT and CDR2 is SNEGSKA (reference sequence). CDR3 length: 12 amino acids. Here the CDR3 DNA reads TGCAGTGCAAACTTGGGCCATTTGATTCAGTACTTC. Protein: CSANLGHLIQYF.

This clonotype was observed a handful of times. The chain couples TRBV7-9 to TRBJ1-1; D uncertain. V was clipped by 4 bases and J by 7 bases, with 7 bases between them. Germline lookup yields CDR1 SEHNR and CDR2 FQNEAQ (reference sequence). This CDR3 spans 11 amino acids. Written as DNA, the CDR3 is TGTGCCAGCAGCTCCCTGGGTGAAGCTTTCTTT. It codes for CASSSLGEAFF.

The V call is TRBV28, the J call TRBJ2-4; 8 bases align to TRBD2. The germline V gene has CDR1 MDHEN and CDR2 SYDVKM. The CDR3 spans 14 residues. V shed 6 bases and J 2 bases; nucleotides not matched to a gene: 3. CDR3 in DNA: TGTGCCAGCAGGGCTAGCGGGTCCAAAAACATTCAGTACTTC. It specifies CASRASGSKNIQYF.

The V gene is TRBV28, the J gene TRBJ1-2; D may be TRBD1 (6 bases). The V end lost 6 bases, the J end lost 12 bases, and 20 bases lay between the germline ends. CDR3 length equals 13 residues. CDR1 is MDHEN and CDR2 is SYDVKM in the germline V gene. CDR3 in amino acids: CASSFSTGRFNTF. DNA of the CDR3: TGTGCCAGCAGCTTTAGTACAGGGAGATTCAACACCTTC.

A few counts support this clonotype. The germline gene is not matched at one end of the junction; a read error may be the cause. The CDR3 nucleotides are TGTACCACCGGAGGCACAGATACGCAGTATTTT. It specifies CTTGGTDTQYF. The rearrangement links TRBV24-1 to TRBJ2-3; D not resolved. The germline CDR1 and CDR2 sequences are KGHDR and SFDVKD. The CDR3 is 11 residues long.

The genes are TRBV28 and TRBJ1-5, with 7 bases that match TRBD1. J gave up 7 bases and V 4 bases, and 10 bases lay outside the gene matches. Per the germline V gene, CDR1 is MDHEN and CDR2 is SYDVKM. This CDR3 spans 15 amino acids. CDR3 nucleotides: TGTGCCAGCAGTTCCTCAGGGGGAGGCGGACAGCCCCAGCATTTT. Translation: CASSSSGGGGQPQHF.

This clonotype was seen at least ten times. This chain links TRBV7-2 with TRBJ1-2, with D unresolved. Germline V gives CDR1 SGHTA, CDR2 FQGNSA. There are 13 residues in the CDR3. The V end lost 5 bases, the J end lost 5 bases, and 12 bases lay between the germline ends. The CDR3 is CASSPAQTYGYTF. The DNA for the CDR3 is TGTGCCAGCAGCCCGGCACAGACATATGGCTACACCTTC.

The V gene is TRBV12-3 or TRBV12-4, the J gene TRBJ2-7, with D uncertain. Deletions cut 3 bases from V and 6 bases from J, with 9 bases between. The length of the CDR3 is 12 residues. This CDR3 reads CASSFTSGEQYF. The CDR3 nucleotides read TGTGCCAGCAGTTTTACCTCTGGCGAGCAGTACTTC.